This T cell receptor beta chain was identified during a study of cytomegalovirus exposure and HLA in healthy donors. Study background: Prior work identified under 130 million unique TCR beta sequences in 190 million or so T cells.

PCR employed 60 Vbeta and 13 Jbeta primers. Original methodology: In a later analysis, of around 83 million unique beta chains, 9 million to 11 million appeared in at least two donors. The assay was immunoSEQ multiplex PCR, and TCRdb's table has in-frame clones only and misses some. The V and J calls and clone size were taken over from that table, and D and trimming were inferred from the DNA. The sample records approximately 150,000 clones, approximately 70% being singletons. Study-wide points: Reports indicate that TCR beta sequences accurately predicted the HLA-A and HLA-B alleles of most subjects.

Regarding this clone: Its target is not known.

The donors comprised healthy bone marrow donors. Source material: PBMCs. The receptor was derived from a young woman in good health and CMV-seropositive.

The CDR3 nucleotides read TGTGCCAGCAGTGACTCTGGGACAGACGATGGCTACACCTTC. Protein sequence: CASSDSGTDDGYTF. The chain employs TRBV2 and TRBJ1-2, with TRBD1 identical over 7 bases. Germline CDR1 is SNHLY and CDR2 is FYNNEI. Unmatched junction bases numbered 7, after V lost 3 bases and J lost 6 bases. The CDR3 consists of 14 residues.